These 21 T cell receptor beta chains were sequenced from one sample in a study of cytomegalovirus exposure and HLA in healthy donors. The primer mix had 60 Vbeta and 13 Jbeta primers. Clones were sequenced by immunoSEQ multiplex PCR, and TCRdb holds only the in-frame ones, with some missing. Its table lists over 200,000 clones. Sequencing was carried out using PBMCs. The receptors shown here come from a woman aged 25-40 years in good health and CMV-seropositive.

The gene calls are TRBV2 and TRBJ2-1, with a weak D call TRBD1 (6 bases). Germline assignment: CDR1 SNHLY and CDR2 FYNNEI. The CDR3 consists of 14 residues. V lost 6 bases, J lost 4 bases, and 13 bases lay in between. CDR3 loop: CASSWGQLYNEQFF. Here the CDR3 DNA reads TGTGCCAGCAGCTGGGGACAACTATACAATGAGCAGTTCTTC.

The gene calls are TRBV5-4 and TRBJ1-1; 8 positions agree with TRBD1. Per germline, CDR1 SGHNT and CDR2 YYREEE (reference sequence). The CDR3 has 13 amino acids. Trimming took 4 bases from V and 7 from J; bases not matched to a gene: 6. Here the CDR3 DNA reads TGTGCCAGCAGCCCACACAGGGGGGATGAAGCTTTCTTT. It is translated as CASSPHRGDEAFF.

The chain combines TRBV29-1 with TRBJ2-4; TRBD2 is a possible D gene (6 bases). Germline V gives CDR1 SQVTM, CDR2 ANQGSEA. The ends were cut back, 4 bases at V and 3 bases at J, with 10 bases in the middle. The CDR3 spans 13 residues. CDR3: CSVGGDHKNIQYF. Written as DNA, the CDR3 is TGCAGCGTTGGGGGGGACCACAAAAACATTCAGTACTTC.

The J gene is TRBJ1-2, the V gene TRBV29-1; 10 bases align to TRBD1. V lost 6 bases and J lost 0; bases outside the gene matches: 7. The CDR3 runs 15 residues. Germline assignment: CDR1 SQVTM and CDR2 ANQGSEA. CDR3 residues: CSVAGQGVPNYGYTF. CDR3 coding DNA: TGCAGCGTAGCCGGACAGGGGGTACCTAACTATGGCTACACCTTC.

This chain joins TRBV15 and TRBJ1-2; tentatively, D is TRBD1 (6 bases). Germline lookup yields CDR1 LNHNV and CDR2 YYDKDF (reference sequence). With 3 bases removed from V and 3 bases from J, the gap between germline ends came to 14 bases. CDR3 length: 15 amino acids. Here the CDR3 reads CATSSLRGGDYGYTF. The CDR3 bases are TGTGCCACCAGCAGCCTTAGAGGGGGGGACTATGGCTACACCTTC.

This chain connects TRBV7-2 to TRBJ2-3; no reliable D call. This CDR3 has 12 residues. The germline V gene has CDR1 SGHTA and CDR2 FQGNSA. Trimming stripped 0 bases from V and 5 bases from J, with 3 bases between. The CDR3 bases are TGTGCCAGCAGCTTAGCTATAGATACGCAGTATTTT. It encodes CASSLAIDTQYF.

The chain uses TRBV10-3 and TRBJ2-2; 9 bases map to TRBD2. The CDR3 runs 14 residues. The junction had 6 bases not matched to a gene; V was cut back by 6 bases and J by 7 bases. The germline V gene has CDR1 ENHRY and CDR2 SYGVKD. CDR3 in DNA: TGTGCCATCAGGGGTAGCGGGAGTGACGGGGAGCTGTTTTTT. It translates to CAIRGSGSDGELFF.

Notes on this clone: Other DNA sequences within the sample encode an identical CDR3. V is TRBV5-1 and J is TRBJ1-1, with TRBD1 matching 11 bases. The CDR3 length is 13 residues. V dropped 4 bases and J dropped 6; count of bases not matched to a gene: 2. Germline CDR1 reads SGHRS; CDR2 reads YFSETQ. CDR3 DNA sequence: TGCGCCAGCAGCCAGGGACAGGGGGCTGAAGCTTTCTTT. It yields the protein CASSQGQGAEAFF.

The rearrangement joins TRBV5-1 to TRBJ1-4; D unresolved. V was clipped by 0 bases and J by 8 bases, with 14 bases between them. This CDR3 is built from 15 residues. CDR1 SGHRS and CDR2 YFSETQ come from the germline V gene. CDR3 residues: CASSLDSGSVEKLFF. The CDR3 DNA reads TGCGCCAGCAGCTTGGATTCGGGTTCCGTAGAAAAACTGTTTTTT.

The V call is TRBV2, the J call TRBJ2-3, with TRBD2 matching over 13 bases. CDR3 length: 14 amino acids. Per the germline V gene, CDR1 is SNHLY and CDR2 is FYNNEI. J was trimmed by 3 bases and V by 8 bases; bases with no gene match: 2. The CDR3 sequence is CASGGLAGTDTQYF. The CDR3 coding sequence is TGTGCCAGCGGGGGACTAGCGGGGACAGATACGCAGTATTTT.

This sequence joins TRBV4-1 and TRBJ1-2; the D gene is possibly TRBD1 (6 bases). Germline V gene data show CDR1 as MGHRA and CDR2 as YSYEKL. V lost 3 bases, J lost 6 bases, and 17 bases lay in between. CDR3 length: 15 amino acids. The CDR3, as DNA: TGCGCCAGCAGCCAGGGGGAGGGGGACGCAAATGGCTACACCTTC. Translating it yields CASSQGEGDANGYTF.

This chain links TRBV7-2 with TRBJ2-3, with D maybe TRBD1 (6 bases). Trimming pared 3 bases from V and 4 bases from J, leaving 11 bases between. This CDR3 spans 14 amino acids. The germline gives CDR1 SGHTA, CDR2 FQGNSA. The CDR3 coding sequence is TGTGCCAGCAGCTTTGACAGGCAGGCAGATACGCAGTATTTT. It specifies CASSFDRQADTQYF.

The gene calls are TRBV7-2 and TRBJ2-1; 7 nucleotides agree with TRBD2. CDR3 length equals 16 residues. Trimming took 1 base from V and 1 from J; bases not matched to a gene: 4. CDR1 is SGHTA, CDR2 FQGNSA, per germline. The CDR3 protein is CASSLGGRGSYNEQFF. CDR3 nucleotide sequence: TGTGCCAGCAGCTTAGGTGGGAGGGGATCCTACAATGAGCAGTTCTTC.

The chain links TRBV4-3 to TRBJ2-3, with D perhaps TRBD1 (6 bases). Trimming left V 1 base short and J 7 bases short, with 15 bases between. This CDR3 is 15 amino acids long. Germline lookup yields CDR1 LGHNA and CDR2 YSLEER. The CDR3 DNA reads TGCGCCAGCAGCCAAGGTCATCAGGGGCCATATACGCAGTATTTT. Its translation: CASSQGHQGPYTQYF.

CDR3 sequence (DNA): TGTGCCAGCAGCTTAGTGGGGACTCAAGGGAATCAGCCCCAGCATTTT. This sequence encodes CASSLVGTQGNQPQHF. The rearrangement uses TRBV7-2 and TRBJ1-5, with D perhaps TRBD1 (5 bases). The CDR3 runs to 16 residues. The germline V gene encodes CDR1 SGHTA and CDR2 FQGNSA. V lost 1 base and J lost 4, with 14 bases in between.

The rearrangement links TRBV28 to TRBJ2-5; 11 nucleotides line up with TRBD1. The CDR3 runs to 17 residues. From germline, CDR1 is MDHEN and CDR2 SYDVKM. Trimming removed 3 bases from V and 5 bases from J; junction bases left unmatched: 11. The DNA for the CDR3 is TGTGCCAGCAGTTTTATGTGGACAGGGGGCTTTTTGGAGACCCAGTACTTC. It yields the protein CASSFMWTGGFLETQYF.

The chain carries TRBV2 and TRBJ2-1, with unresolved D. V was cut by 7 bases and J by 1 base, with 17 bases left in between. This CDR3 comprises 16 residues. CDR1 and CDR2 (germline): SNHLY, FYNNEI. CDR3: CASNLMGRSSYNEQFF. CDR3 DNA: TGTGCCAGCAACTTGATGGGCCGCTCATCCTACAATGAGCAGTTCTTC.

Turning to this clone: Relative to the germline gene, one junction end is altered; a read error may explain this. The V and J genes are TRBV11-2 and TRBJ2-1; a weak D match, TRBD2 (6 bases). The CDR3 loop spans 17 amino acids. The germline V gene encodes CDR1 SGHAT and CDR2 FQNNGV. CDR3 DNA sequence: TGTGCCAGCAGATTAGAGGAGGGACTTATGGGGTACAATGAGCAGTTCTTC. Translating gives CASRLEEGLMGYNEQFF.

CDR3 sequence (DNA): TGTGCCACCAGCTCTGGCAGGGGGCTCACCGGGGAGCTGTTTTTT. Translated: CATSSGRGLTGELFF. The V and J genes are TRBV15 and TRBJ2-2; 8 bases map to TRBD1. The CDR3 is 15 residues long. With V trimmed by 5 bases and J by 4 bases, 6 bases remained unmatched. Germline V gene data show CDR1 as LNHNV and CDR2 as YYDKDF (reference sequence).

J is TRBJ2-5 and V is TRBV2; tentatively, D is TRBD1 (7 bases). The CDR3 covers 14 residues. With 2 bases removed from V and 5 bases from J, the gap between germline ends came to 12 bases. The germline gives CDR1 SNHLY, CDR2 FYNNEI. This CDR3 reads CASSERRGPETQYF. The CDR3 nucleotides are TGTGCCAGCAGTGAAAGGAGGGGGCCCGAGACCCAGTACTTC.

This chain joins TRBV5-4 and TRBJ1-1; D ambiguous. The CDR3 loop spans 14 amino acids. CDR1 and CDR2 (germline): SGHNT, YYREEE (reference sequence). Trimming cost V 0 bases and J 10 bases, with 16 bases left between them. The CDR3 reads CASSLAGVSEGAFF. CDR3 DNA: TGTGCCAGCAGCTTGGCCGGGGTTTCAGAGGGAGCTTTCTTT. Together with reference TRBV5-4 and TRBJ1-1, the CDR3 gives the full variable domain: ETGVTQSPTHLIKTRGQQVTLRCSSQSGHNTVSWYQQALGQGPQFIFQYYREEENGRGNFPPRFSGLQFPNYSSELNVNALELDDSALYLCASSLAGVSEGAFFGQGTRLTVV.